The clone carrying this TCR beta chain has more than one count but fewer than ten. The data are from a study of patients and donors after allogeneic stem cell transplantation. Looked up from germline, CDR1 is SNHLY and CDR2 is FYNNEI. Trimming took off 6 bases at V and 4 bases at J, with 24 bases between the two ends. The length of the CDR3 is 17 residues. A single record per CDR3 protein comes from TCRdb applying MiXCR to the RT-PCR reads. This sample has approximately 160,000 distinct CDR3 sequences, with 20% to 25% found just once. This TCR derives from a human donor who was either an allogeneic HSCT recipient or a stem cell or donor lymphocyte infusion donor (not recorded which). It is not recorded whose cells these are; they may come from a transplant donor. The sample was blood, either unsorted or a sorted T cell fraction (not recorded which). This chain connects TRBV2 to TRBJ1-2, with a weak D call TRBD1 (5 bases). The DNA for the CDR3 is TGTGCCAGCAGACGGCCGGGACGCCCTCCGGATGGCTATGGCTACACCTTC. Its translation is CASRRPGRPPDGYGYTF.